This TCR beta chain was found in a study of blood T cells in healthy people across ages. About this clonotype itself: Antigen unknown.

The CDR3 has 15 amino acids. Total RNA amounts of at least 6 micrograms were extracted per sample. Then a second PCR, running about 7 to 11 cycles, was carried out with a sample-barcoded 5' primer and a J-beta primer mix. TCRdb reprocessed the 5' RACE reads with MiXCR, giving one entry per CDR3 protein. The sample lists roughly 1.4 million distinct CDR3 sequences; approximately 59% were seen once. Overall study findings and caveats: Unknown CMV status may confound age-related changes in expanded clones. Estimated diversity that came from one million T cells was considered an underestimate. It was the long-lived donors that had more naive CD4+ cells and higher diversity than aged donors.

Sample: blood. This clonotype was sampled from a man aged 18 to 29 in good health. The chain is built from TRBV21-1 and TRBJ2-5; the D call TRBD1 from the table was never checked on the DNA. TRBV21-1 counts as a pseudogene. CDR3 sequence (DNA): TGTGCCAGAGCCAGGGGCCCCTCAGGGGGCAATGAGCAGTACTTC. Its protein is CARARGPSGGNEQYF.